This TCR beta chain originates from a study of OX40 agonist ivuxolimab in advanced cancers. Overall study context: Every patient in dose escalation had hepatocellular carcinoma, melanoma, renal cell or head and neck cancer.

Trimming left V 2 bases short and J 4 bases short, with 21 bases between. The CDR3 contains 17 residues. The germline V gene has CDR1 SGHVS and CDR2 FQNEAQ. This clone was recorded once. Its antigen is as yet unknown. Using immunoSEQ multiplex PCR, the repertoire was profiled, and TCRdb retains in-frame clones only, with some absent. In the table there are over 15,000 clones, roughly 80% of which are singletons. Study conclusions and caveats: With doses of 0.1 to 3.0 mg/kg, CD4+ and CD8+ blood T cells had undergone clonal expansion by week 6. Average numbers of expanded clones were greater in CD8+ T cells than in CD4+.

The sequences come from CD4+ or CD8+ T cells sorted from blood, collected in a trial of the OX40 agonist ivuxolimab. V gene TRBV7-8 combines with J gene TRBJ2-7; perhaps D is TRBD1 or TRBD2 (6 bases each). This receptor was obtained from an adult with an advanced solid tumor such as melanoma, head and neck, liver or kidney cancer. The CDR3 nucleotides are TGTGCCAGCAGCTTAACCCACACGGGGGCGTCTACATACGAGCAGTACTTC. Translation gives CASSLTHTGASTYEQYF.